This T cell receptor (beta chain) was obtained from a study of cytomegalovirus exposure and HLA in healthy donors. This CDR3 comprises 12 residues. CDR1 SQVTM and CDR2 ANQGSEA come from the germline V gene. Deletions cut 7 bases from V and 4 bases from J, with 11 bases between. The study ran its PCR with 60 Vbeta and 13 Jbeta primers. Method: immunoSEQ multiplex PCR; TCRdb's copy keeps in-frame clones and lacks some. The table has 120,000 to 150,000 clones, approximately 57% seen once; the top ten hold roughly 1.8%. This clone came up a few times. Specimen: PBMCs. V gene TRBV29-1 combines with J gene TRBJ2-1; D might be TRBD1 (6 bases). The clonotype originates from a male donor in good health and CMV-seronegative. The CDR3 DNA is TGCAGCGATCAACAGGGTTACAATGAGCAGTTCTTC. It codes for CSDQQGYNEQFF.